A selection of T cell receptor beta chains follows, all from one sample in a study of regulatory T cells in long-lasting Graves disease. MiXCR, applied by TCRdb to the multiplex PCR reads, yields one record per CDR3 protein. The sample has 680,000 or so distinct CDR3 sequences, 16% seen once. This same sample was also part of a study on T cells in Graves' hyperthyroidism and ophthalmopathy.

The starting material was peripheral blood mononuclear cells (PBMCs), obtained at new diagnosis, from a patient treated with antithyroid drugs. These receptors were collected from a woman aged 25 to 39 with Graves disease. CDR3s include the opening cysteine and the closing phenylalanine or tryptophan. The D gene is left open where the match is weak. The listing skips clone size in some rows; elsewhere it reads once, few, many or a size class.

j_call,d_call,v_call,clone_size,cdr3_nt,cdr3_aa
TRBJ2-1,-,TRBV5-1,few,TGCGCCAGCAGCTTGGCCGTTTTTTCCAGGGAAGTGGGCAATGAGCAGTTCTTC,CASSLAVFSREVGNEQFF
TRBJ1-1,-,TRBV9,many,TGTGCCAGCAGCGTCTCGACTAGGGCTGAAGCTTTCTTT,CASSVSTRAEAFF
TRBJ1-1,-,TRBV20-1,few,TGCAGTGCTAGTAAGGGGGGCACTGAAGCTTTCTTT,CSASKGGTEAFF
TRBJ2-7,TRBD2,TRBV6-1,many,TGTGCCACCCGACGGGGGGTGGGGTACGAGCAGTACTTC,CATRRGVGYEQYF
TRBJ2-6,-,TRBV3-1,-,TGTGCCAGCAGCCCTGCTCCGGGGACCTCCATGGTGTATGGGGCCAACGTCCTGACTTTC,CASSPAPGTSMVYGANVLTF
TRBJ2-7,-,TRBV11-2,many,TGTGCCAGCAGCTTAGAAGGACCCGCGGTCTACGAGCAGTACTTC,CASSLEGPAVYEQYF
TRBJ2-3,TRBD2,TRBV3-1,few,TGTGCCAGCAGCCGGCTAGCGGGTCCTTCCGATACGCAGTATTTT,CASSRLAGPSDTQYF
TRBJ1-1,-,TRBV19,-,TGTGCCAGTAGAATTGAATGGTTGAACACTGAAGCTTTCTTT,CASRIEWLNTEAFF
TRBJ2-2,TRBD2,TRBV5-1,many,TGCGCCAGCAAATCCGGGACTAGCGGCACCGGGGAGCTGTTTTTT,CASKSGTSGTGELFF
TRBJ2-3,-,TRBV28,many,TGTGCCAGCAGTGCCTCACTAGTGTCGGATACGCAGTATTTT,CASSASLVSDTQYF
TRBJ2-1,-,TRBV2,few,TGTGCCAGCAGTGAAACAGGGATTAGGCTGTTCTTC,CASSETGIRLFF
TRBJ2-3,-,TRBV2,many,TGTGCCAGCAGTGAAACTAGGGCCGGCACAGATACGCAGTATTTT,CASSETRAGTDTQYF
TRBJ2-7,-,TRBV29-1,few,TGCAGCGTTGGTCAGGGAGGTCGAGAGCAGTACTTC,CSVGQGGREQYF
TRBJ2-7,TRBD1,TRBV11-1,many,TGTGCCAGCAGCTCTAGGGCCGGGACAGGGGATGCTCGGGAGCAGTACTTC,CASSSRAGTGDAREQYF
TRBJ2-1,TRBD2,TRBV7-8,many,TGTGCCAGCAGCCCCACCCGCCCGGGAGGGACCTACAATGAGCAGTTCTTC,CASSPTRPGGTYNEQFF
TRBJ2-7,TRBD1,TRBV7-6,few,TGTGCCAGCAGCCAACCCGGGACAGGTTTCCACGAGCAGTACTTC,CASSQPGTGFHEQYF
TRBJ1-6,-,TRBV27,many,TGTGCCAGCAGTAGAAAGGGGACCGAGGGGTATAATTCACCCCTCCACTTT,CASSRKGTEGYNSPLHF
TRBJ2-7,TRBD2,TRBV15,few,TGTGCCACCAGCACTAAGGGAGGGCAGCGGGACTACGAGCAGTACTTC,CATSTKGGQRDYEQYF
TRBJ2-1,-,TRBV5-1,-,TGCGCCAGCAGCTTGGGGGAAGGGGACGTGTCCTACAATGAGCAGTTCTTC,CASSLGEGDVSYNEQFF
TRBJ1-3,-,TRBV7-9,-,TGTGCCAGCAGCCTCGACGGCAGGAATTATTTT,CASSLDGRNYF
TRBJ2-7,TRBD2,TRBV6-2/TRBV6-3,few,TGTGCCAGCAGTGAAGCCCTAGCGGGAGTGAGTGAGCAGTACTTC,CASSEALAGVSEQYF
TRBJ2-1,TRBD1,TRBV6-5,-,TGTGCCAGCAGTCACTCCCCGGACAGGGATGGCCCGACTTACAATGAGCAGTTCTTC,CASSHSPDRDGPTYNEQFF
TRBJ1-5,TRBD1,TRBV2,many,TGTGCCAGCAGGATGGGACAGATTGGCAATCAGCCCCAGCATTTT,CASRMGQIGNQPQHF
TRBJ2-7,-,TRBV7-2,many,TGTGCCAGCAGCTTACGACCTACAGGGACCCCCTACCCCTACGAGCAGTACTTC,CASSLRPTGTPYPYEQYF
TRBJ2-3,-,TRBV24-1,-,TGTGCCACCAGTTCAGGGGTGACGCAGTATTTT,CATSSGVTQYF
TRBJ2-3,-,TRBV11-1,many,TGTGCCAGCAGCTTAACGTCTAGCGGCACAGATACGCAGTATTTT,CASSLTSSGTDTQYF
TRBJ2-1,TRBD2,TRBV9,many,TGTGCCAGCTCACCCATTAGCGGGAACTACAATGAGCAGTTCTTC,CASSPISGNYNEQFF
TRBJ1-1,-,TRBV14,few,TGTGCCAGCAGCCAAGGGGGATCTGCAAAAGCTTTCTTT,CASSQGGSAKAFF
TRBJ1-1,TRBD1,TRBV7-9,few,TGTGCCAGCAGCCCTAAGGGACAGCCTGAAGCTTTCTTT,CASSPKGQPEAFF
TRBJ2-1,-,TRBV9,-,TGTGCCAGCAGCGTAGCTGGGAGGTCGAATGAGCAGTTCTTC,CASSVAGRSNEQFF
TRBJ1-5,-,TRBV7-9,-,TGTGCCAGCAGCTTGGGGGTTAATAGCAATCAGCCCCAGCATTTT,CASSLGVNSNQPQHF
TRBJ2-7,TRBD2,TRBV28,many,TGTGCCAGCAGTTTTTTAGGGACTACCCCTTACGAGCAGTACTTC,CASSFLGTTPYEQYF
TRBJ2-1,TRBD2,TRBV7-8,many,TGTGCCAGCAGCTCCGAAGGACTAGGACGCAATGAGCAGTTCTTC,CASSSEGLGRNEQFF
TRBJ2-5,-,TRBV29-1,-,TGCAGCGCCGGGTTCGGGAGTAGGGAGACCCAGTACTTC,CSAGFGSRETQYF
TRBJ2-1,-,TRBV28,many,TGTGCCAGCATTACCAGGGTCCCCTACAATGAGCAGTTCTTC,CASITRVPYNEQFF
TRBJ1-2,TRBD1,TRBV6-1,many,TGTGCCAGCAGCTCACAGGGGGCAGATGGCTACACCTTC,CASSSQGADGYTF
TRBJ2-1,-,TRBV5-1,few,TGCGCCAGCAGCTTGGCCCCTTTCACGGGGTCAGTCGATGAGCAGTTCTTC,CASSLAPFTGSVDEQFF
TRBJ2-1,TRBD2,TRBV6-4,few,TGTGCCAGCAGCCCTGGACTAGCGGGAGGGCCTGAGGATGAGCAGTTCTTC,CASSPGLAGGPEDEQFF
TRBJ2-4,-,TRBV2,few,TGTGCCAGCAGTCCTCGACAGTTTTCGGGAAACATTCAGTACTTC,CASSPRQFSGNIQYF
TRBJ1-5,-,TRBV20-1,many,TGCAGTGCCGGGAGGGGAGGGTTCCCCCAGCATTTT,CSAGRGGFPQHF
TRBJ2-1,-,TRBV3-1,many,TGTGCCAGCAGCCAACTGCAGTGGTCCTACAATGAGCAGTTCTTC,CASSQLQWSYNEQFF
TRBJ1-2,TRBD1,TRBV7-2,-,TGTGCCAGCAGCTTACTCGGGACAGGGGGGGGGGACTATGGCTACACCTTC,CASSLLGTGGGDYGYTF
TRBJ2-3,TRBD1,TRBV5-8,few,TGTGCCAGCAGCTCGAACAGGGGTCCCACAGATACGCAGTATTTT,CASSSNRGPTDTQYF
TRBJ2-6,TRBD1,TRBV28,many,TGTGCCAGCACTTCTTCGGGACAGACCATCTCTGGGGCCAACGTCCTGACTTTC,CASTSSGQTISGANVLTF
TRBJ2-5,-,TRBV27,-,TGTGCCAGCAGTTTAAGGGACGGAATAGAGACCCAGTACTTC,CASSLRDGIETQYF
TRBJ2-7,-,TRBV7-9,many,TGTGCCAGCAGCTCCGGACCGGGGACCTACGAGCAGTACTTC,CASSSGPGTYEQYF
TRBJ2-5,-,TRBV6-1,many,TGTGCCAGCACCGCGTGGGCTGGGGACACGGAAGAGACCCAGTACTTC,CASTAWAGDTEETQYF
TRBJ1-6,-,TRBV2,-,TGTGCCAGCAGTCCCCCGGTATCACCCCTCCACTTT,CASSPPVSPLHF